This is a list of T cell receptor beta chains from one sample in a study of blood T cell repertoires in COVID-19. Data came from immunoSEQ multiplex PCR; TCRdb stores just in-frame clones and leaves some out. The data show 200,000 to 250,000 clones, roughly four fifths seen once. Material for sequencing was peripheral blood. Every receptor here comes from a woman aged 18-30 years with acute or convalescent COVID-19. Both conserved end residues are part of each CDR3. Fields, in order: D gene, V gene, clone size, J gene, CDR3 protein, CDR3 DNA. D genes are given only for firm matches. Clone size appears in some rows only: once, few, many, or a class for an expanded clone.

d_call: .
v_call: TRBV11-2
clone_size: .
j_call: TRBJ2-1
cdr3_aa: CASSFDYSYNEQFF
cdr3_nt: TGTGCCAGCAGCTTCGATTACAGCTACAATGAGCAGTTCTTC

d_call: TRBD1
v_call: TRBV27
clone_size: .
j_call: TRBJ1-6
cdr3_aa: CASSPRDRNYNSPLHF
cdr3_nt: TGTGCCAGCAGTCCCCGGGACAGAAACTATAATTCACCCCTCCACTTT

d_call: .
v_call: TRBV30
clone_size: once
j_call: TRBJ2-7
cdr3_aa: CAWSVAGQWGPEQYF
cdr3_nt: TGTGCCTGGAGTGTAGCAGGGCAGTGGGGCCCCGAGCAGTACTTC

d_call: TRBD1
v_call: TRBV9
clone_size: .
j_call: TRBJ2-3
cdr3_aa: CASSVPQGASDTQYF
cdr3_nt: TGTGCCAGCAGCGTACCCCAGGGGGCTTCAGATACGCAGTATTTT

d_call: TRBD2
v_call: TRBV18
clone_size: few
j_call: TRBJ2-7
cdr3_aa: CASSPNRLAYEQYF
cdr3_nt: TGTGCCAGCTCACCAAATCGACTAGCATACGAGCAGTACTTC

d_call: TRBD1
v_call: TRBV24-1
clone_size: .
j_call: TRBJ2-1
cdr3_aa: CATSARDRDIGEQFF
cdr3_nt: TGTGCCACCAGTGCTCGGGACAGGGATATCGGCGAGCAGTTCTTC

d_call: .
v_call: TRBV5-1
clone_size: .
j_call: TRBJ2-7
cdr3_aa: CASSLASNYEQYF
cdr3_nt: TGCGCCAGCAGCTTAGCGAGTAATTACGAGCAGTACTTC

d_call: .
v_call: TRBV30
clone_size: once
j_call: TRBJ1-6
cdr3_aa: CAWTLGAFYNSPLHF
cdr3_nt: TGTGCCTGGACTCTTGGAGCCTTTTATAATTCACCCCTCCACTTT

d_call: .
v_call: TRBV6-5
clone_size: .
j_call: TRBJ2-5
cdr3_aa: CASSYSGLALETQYF
cdr3_nt: TGTGCCAGCAGTTACTCTGGACTCGCGTTGGAGACCCAGTACTTC

d_call: TRBD1
v_call: TRBV5-1
clone_size: .
j_call: TRBJ1-4
cdr3_aa: CASSWTGLGEKLFF
cdr3_nt: TGCGCCAGCAGCTGGACAGGGTTGGGGGAAAAACTGTTTTTT

d_call: TRBD1
v_call: TRBV6-6
clone_size: .
j_call: TRBJ1-2
cdr3_aa: CASTGDRGRPDYGYTF
cdr3_nt: TGTGCCAGCACCGGGGACAGGGGACGGCCCGACTATGGCTACACCTTC

d_call: .
v_call: TRBV25-1
clone_size: .
j_call: TRBJ2-2
cdr3_aa: CASSDQGGRLKNTGELFF
cdr3_nt: TGTGCCAGCAGTGACCAAGGTGGCAGACTAAAGAACACCGGGGAGCTGTTTTTT

d_call: .
v_call: TRBV27
clone_size: few
j_call: TRBJ2-1
cdr3_aa: CASSLYNEQFF
cdr3_nt: TGTGCCAGCAGCTTGTACAATGAGCAGTTCTTC

d_call: TRBD1
v_call: TRBV11-2
clone_size: .
j_call: TRBJ1-6
cdr3_aa: CASSSITWTGSSPLHF
cdr3_nt: TGTGCCAGCAGCTCCATTACGTGGACAGGGAGTTCACCCCTCCACTTT